This TCR beta chain appears in the sequencing data of a study of cytomegalovirus exposure and HLA in healthy donors. The PCR employed 60 Vbeta primers together with 13 Jbeta primers. Assay: immunoSEQ multiplex PCR; the TCRdb copy retains only in-frame clones and omits some. The profile shows tens of thousands of clones, less than 80% of them singletons. Study outcomes and limitations: TCR beta chains numbering some 160 were designated cytomegalovirus-associated.

The CDR3 has 17 residues. The V segment lost 6 bases and the J segment 3 bases; nucleotides outside the gene matches: 17. Germline loops: CDR1 SQVTM, CDR2 ANQGSEA. Turning to this clone: Its antigen is currently unknown.

The chain employs TRBV29-1 and TRBJ1-2; 9 bases align to TRBD1. Sequenced: PBMCs. The source of this sequence is a woman aged 45-60 years in good health and CMV-seropositive. The CDR3 is CSVGPIDRGDLHYGYTF. In DNA, the CDR3 is TGCAGCGTCGGCCCTATAGACAGGGGGGACTTACACTATGGCTACACCTTC. Based on the CDR3 plus reference TRBV29-1 and TRBJ1-2, the full variable domain is SAVISQKPSRDICQRGTSLTIQCQVDSQVTMMFWYRQQPGQSLTLIATANQGSEATYESGFVIDKFPISRPNLTFSTLTVSNMSPEDSSIYLCSVGPIDRGDLHYGYTFGSGTRLTVV.